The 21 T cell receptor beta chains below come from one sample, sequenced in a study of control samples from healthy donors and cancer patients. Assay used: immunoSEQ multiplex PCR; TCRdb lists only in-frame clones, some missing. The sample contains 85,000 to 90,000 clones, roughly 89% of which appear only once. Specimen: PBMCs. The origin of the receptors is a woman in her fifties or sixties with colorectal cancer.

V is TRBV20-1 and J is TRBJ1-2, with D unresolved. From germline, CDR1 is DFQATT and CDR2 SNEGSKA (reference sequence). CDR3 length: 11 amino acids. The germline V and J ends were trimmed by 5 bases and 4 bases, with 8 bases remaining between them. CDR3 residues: CSAQVGYGYTF. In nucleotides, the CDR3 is TGCAGTGCTCAGGTGGGCTATGGCTACACCTTC.

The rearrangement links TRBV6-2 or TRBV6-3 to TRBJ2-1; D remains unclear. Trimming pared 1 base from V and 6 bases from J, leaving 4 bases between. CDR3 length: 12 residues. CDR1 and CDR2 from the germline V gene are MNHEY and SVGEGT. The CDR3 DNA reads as TGTGCCAGCAGTTACTACAGCAATGAGCAGTTCTTC. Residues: CASSYYSNEQFF.

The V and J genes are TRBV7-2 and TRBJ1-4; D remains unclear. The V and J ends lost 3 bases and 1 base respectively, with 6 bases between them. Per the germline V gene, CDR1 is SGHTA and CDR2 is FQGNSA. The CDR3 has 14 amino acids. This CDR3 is CASSFGRTNEKLFF. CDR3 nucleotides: TGTGCCAGCAGCTTTGGGAGAACTAATGAAAAACTGTTTTTT.

Here the CDR3 reads CASSSPGQGNQPQHF. For the CDR3, the DNA is TGTGCCAGTAGTTCGCCGGGACAGGGCAATCAGCCCCAGCATTTT. This chain connects TRBV19 to TRBJ1-5, with 8 bases fitting TRBD1. V shed 5 bases and J 2 bases; nucleotides not matched to a gene: 5. The germline V gene has CDR1 LNHDA and CDR2 SQIVND (reference sequence). The CDR3 loop spans 15 amino acids.

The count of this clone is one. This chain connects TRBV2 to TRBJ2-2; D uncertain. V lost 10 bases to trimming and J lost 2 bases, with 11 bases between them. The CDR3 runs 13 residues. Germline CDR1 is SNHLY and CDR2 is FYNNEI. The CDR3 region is CAIRATNTGELFF. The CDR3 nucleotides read TGTGCCATCCGGGCCACAAACACCGGGGAGCTGTTTTTT.

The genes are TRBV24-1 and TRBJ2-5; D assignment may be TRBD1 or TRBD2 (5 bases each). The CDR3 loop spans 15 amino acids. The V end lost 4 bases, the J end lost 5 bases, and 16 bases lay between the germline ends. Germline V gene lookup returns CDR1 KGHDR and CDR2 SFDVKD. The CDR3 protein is CATSEPTGLRETQYF. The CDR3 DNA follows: TGTGCCACCAGTGAACCCACGGGGCTCAGGGAGACCCAGTACTTC.

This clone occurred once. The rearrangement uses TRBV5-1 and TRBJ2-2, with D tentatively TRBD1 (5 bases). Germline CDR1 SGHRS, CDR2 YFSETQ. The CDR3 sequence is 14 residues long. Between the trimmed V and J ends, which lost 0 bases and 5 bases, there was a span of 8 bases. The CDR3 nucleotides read TGCGCCAGCAGCTTGGTGGCAGGGACCGGGGAGCTGTTTTTT. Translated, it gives CASSLVAGTGELFF.

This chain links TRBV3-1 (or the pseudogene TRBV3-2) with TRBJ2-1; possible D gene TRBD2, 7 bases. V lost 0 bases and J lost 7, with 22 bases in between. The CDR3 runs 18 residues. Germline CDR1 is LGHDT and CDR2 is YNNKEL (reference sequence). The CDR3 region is CASSQDRGGPIIINEQFF. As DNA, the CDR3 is TGTGCCAGCAGCCAAGATAGGGGGGGACCGATCATTATTAATGAGCAGTTCTTC.

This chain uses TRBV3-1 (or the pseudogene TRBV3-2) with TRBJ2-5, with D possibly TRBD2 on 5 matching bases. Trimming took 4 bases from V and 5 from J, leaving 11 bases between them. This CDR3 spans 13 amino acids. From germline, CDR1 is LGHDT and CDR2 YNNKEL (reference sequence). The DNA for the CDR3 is TGTGCCAGCAGCCGGGCGGGTGGCGAGACCCAGTACTTC. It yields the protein CASSRAGGETQYF.

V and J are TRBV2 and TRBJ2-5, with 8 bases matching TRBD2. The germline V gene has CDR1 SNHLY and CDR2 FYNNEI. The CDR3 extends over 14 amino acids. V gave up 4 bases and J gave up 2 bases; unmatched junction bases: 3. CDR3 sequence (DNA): TGTGCCAGCAGTGTACTAGCGGAGCAAGAGACCCAGTACTTC. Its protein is CASSVLAEQETQYF.

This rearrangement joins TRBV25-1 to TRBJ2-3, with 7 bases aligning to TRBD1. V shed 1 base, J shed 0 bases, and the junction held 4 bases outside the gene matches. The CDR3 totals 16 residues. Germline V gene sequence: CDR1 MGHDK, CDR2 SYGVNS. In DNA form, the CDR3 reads TGTGCCAGCAGTGAATCTGAGGGGGCAAGCACAGATACGCAGTATTTT. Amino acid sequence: CASSESEGASTDTQYF.

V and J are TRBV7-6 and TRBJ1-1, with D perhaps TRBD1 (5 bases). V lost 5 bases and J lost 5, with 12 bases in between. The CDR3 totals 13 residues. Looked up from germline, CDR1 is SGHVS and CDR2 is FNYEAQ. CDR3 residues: CASSVGVFTEAFF. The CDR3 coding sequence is TGTGCCAGCAGCGTAGGGGTCTTTACTGAAGCTTTCTTT.

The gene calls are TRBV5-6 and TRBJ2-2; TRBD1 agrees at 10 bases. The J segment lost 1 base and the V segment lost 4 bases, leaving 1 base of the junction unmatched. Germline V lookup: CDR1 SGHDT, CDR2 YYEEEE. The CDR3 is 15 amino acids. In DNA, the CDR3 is TGTGCCAGCAGCAGGGACAGGGGGAACACCGGGGAGCTGTTTTTT. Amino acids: CASSRDRGNTGELFF.

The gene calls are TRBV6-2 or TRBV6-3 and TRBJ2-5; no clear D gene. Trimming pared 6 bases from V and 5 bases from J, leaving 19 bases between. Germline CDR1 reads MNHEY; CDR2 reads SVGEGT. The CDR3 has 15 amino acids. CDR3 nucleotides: TGTGCCAGCAGCCCCGGCCATGGGTGGGGTGAGACCCAGTACTTC. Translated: CASSPGHGWGETQYF.

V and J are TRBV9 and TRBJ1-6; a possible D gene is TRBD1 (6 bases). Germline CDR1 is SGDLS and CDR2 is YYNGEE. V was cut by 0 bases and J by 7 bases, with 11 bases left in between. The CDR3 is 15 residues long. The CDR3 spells CASSVEGGGNSPLHF. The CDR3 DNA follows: TGTGCCAGCAGCGTAGAAGGGGGAGGAAATTCACCCCTCCACTTT.

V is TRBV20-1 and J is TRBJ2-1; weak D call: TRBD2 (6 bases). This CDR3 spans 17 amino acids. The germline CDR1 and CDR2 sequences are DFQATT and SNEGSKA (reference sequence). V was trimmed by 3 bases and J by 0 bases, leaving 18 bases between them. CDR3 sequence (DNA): TGCAGTGCTAGTCGGCTAGCGTTCACCAGCTCCTACAATGAGCAGTTCTTC. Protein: CSASRLAFTSSYNEQFF.

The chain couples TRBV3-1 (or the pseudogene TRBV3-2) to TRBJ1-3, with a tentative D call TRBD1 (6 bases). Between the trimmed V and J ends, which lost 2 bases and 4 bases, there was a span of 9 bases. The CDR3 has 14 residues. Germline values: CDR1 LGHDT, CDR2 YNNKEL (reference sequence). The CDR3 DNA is TGTGCCAGCAGCCAAAAGACAGGCGGAAACACCATATATTTT. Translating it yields CASSQKTGGNTIYF.

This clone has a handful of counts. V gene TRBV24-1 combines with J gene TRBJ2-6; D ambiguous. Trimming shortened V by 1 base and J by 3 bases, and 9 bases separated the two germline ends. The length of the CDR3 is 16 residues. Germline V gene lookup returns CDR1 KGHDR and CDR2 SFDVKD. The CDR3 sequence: CATSDFRADGANVLTF. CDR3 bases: TGTGCCACCAGTGATTTTAGGGCGGATGGGGCCAACGTCCTGACTTTC.

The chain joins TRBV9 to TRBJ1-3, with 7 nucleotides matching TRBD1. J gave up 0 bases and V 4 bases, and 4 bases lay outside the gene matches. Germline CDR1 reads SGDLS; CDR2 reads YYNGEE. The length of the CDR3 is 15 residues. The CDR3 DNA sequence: TGTGCCAGCAGCCACGACAGGGCCTCTGGAAACACCATATATTTT. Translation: CASSHDRASGNTIYF.

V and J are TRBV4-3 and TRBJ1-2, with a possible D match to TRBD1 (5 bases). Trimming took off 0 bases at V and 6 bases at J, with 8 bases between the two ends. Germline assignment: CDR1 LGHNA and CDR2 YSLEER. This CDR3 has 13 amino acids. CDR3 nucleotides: TGCGCCAGCAGCCAAGATCGGGGGGATGGCTACACCTTC. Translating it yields CASSQDRGDGYTF.

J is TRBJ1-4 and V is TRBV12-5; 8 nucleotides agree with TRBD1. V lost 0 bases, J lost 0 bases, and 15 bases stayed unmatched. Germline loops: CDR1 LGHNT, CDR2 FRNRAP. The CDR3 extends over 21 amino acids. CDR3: CASGLVRLARGRLATNEKLFF. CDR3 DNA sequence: TGTGCTAGTGGTTTGGTACGACTGGCCAGGGGGCGACTTGCAACTAATGAAAAACTGTTTTTT. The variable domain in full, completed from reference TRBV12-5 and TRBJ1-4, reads DARVTQTPRHKVTEMGQEVTMRCQPILGHNTVFWYRQTMMQGLELLAYFRNRAPLDDSGMPKDRFSAEMPDATLATLKIQPSEPRDSAVYFCASGLVRLARGRLATNEKLFFGSGTQLSVL.